This record looks at one TCR beta chain sequence and its context. With 60 Vbeta and 13 Jbeta primers, the PCR was carried out. The protocol was immunoSEQ multiplex PCR, while the TCRdb copy is restricted to in-frame clones and leaves out a portion. The sample includes approximately 110,000 clones. The sample originates from a study of cytomegalovirus exposure and HLA in healthy donors. Background on the study: Previous work identified 95 million to 120 million unique TCR beta sequences from about 179 million T cells.

This CDR3 is built from 14 residues. Looked up from germline, CDR1 is MGHDK and CDR2 is SYGVNS. The sequencing sample was made of PBMCs. This receptor was taken from a man in his fifties in good health and CMV-seronegative. The V and J genes are TRBV25-1 and TRBJ2-3; D perhaps matches TRBD2 (6 bases). DNA for the CDR3: TGTGCGGCGGCCCGCGGGGAAAGCACAGATACGCAGTATTTT. Amino acids: CAAARGESTDTQYF. The full variable domain, in which reference TRBV25-1 and TRBJ2-3 provide the parts outside the CDR3, is EADIYQTPRYLVIGTGKKITLECSQTMGHDKMYWYQQDPGMELHLIHYSYGVNSTEKGDLSSESTVSRIRTEHFPLTLESARPSHTSQYLCAAARGESTDTQYFGPGTRLTVL.